A single sample gave rise to the 19 T cell receptor beta chains below, sequenced in a study of shared clonotypes between healthy human individuals. As defined, naive CD8 cells were CD45RO-negative and positively selected for CCR7, with terminally differentiated effector memory CD45RA+ cells excluded. The method was immunoSEQ multiplex PCR; TCRdb's version includes in-frame clones alone and lacks a portion of them. This sample has approximately 740,000 clones, with 90% to 95% found just once. Specimen: naive CD8+ T cells sorted from blood. The source of these receptors is a young man in good health.

J is TRBJ2-7 and V is TRBV4-1; 9 bases align to TRBD2. The V gene end was trimmed by 3 bases and the J gene end by 4 bases; junction bases not matched to a gene: 7. Germline CDR1 and CDR2: MGHRA and YSYEKL. The CDR3 contains 15 residues. The CDR3 is CASSQDGLASYEQYF. The CDR3 DNA is TGCGCCAGCAGCCAGGATGGACTAGCGAGTTACGAGCAGTACTTC.

The chain couples TRBV28 to TRBJ1-1; D is unclear. The germline V gene encodes CDR1 MDHEN and CDR2 SYDVKM. The CDR3 consists of 16 residues. V lost 6 bases and J lost 0, with 17 bases in between. CDR3 sequence: CASRIPSSILNTEAFF. The CDR3 DNA follows: TGTGCCAGCAGAATCCCTTCCTCCATCCTGAACACTGAAGCTTTCTTT. Full variable domain (missing parts from reference TRBV28 and TRBJ1-1): DVKVTQSSRYLVKRTGEKVFLECVQDMDHENMFWYRQDPGLGLRLIYFSYDVKMKEKGDIPEGYSVSREKKERFSLILESASTNQTSMYLCASRIPSSILNTEAFFGQGTRLTVV.

The gene calls are TRBV14 and TRBJ2-6; possible D gene TRBD1, 6 bases. Germline assignment: CDR1 SGHDN and CDR2 FVKESK. The length of the CDR3 is 17 residues. V lost 3 bases, J lost 0 bases, and 12 bases lay in between. This chain's CDR3 is CASSQGAAFSGANVLTF. The CDR3 nucleotides read TGTGCCAGCAGCCAGGGGGCGGCCTTCTCTGGGGCCAACGTCCTGACTTTC.

The V gene is TRBV7-8, the J gene TRBJ2-1, with 13 bases that match TRBD2. With V trimmed by 2 bases and J by 4 bases, 11 bases remained unmatched. CDR3 size: 19 residues. Germline-derived CDR1 and CDR2 are SGHVS and FQNEAQ. The DNA for the CDR3 is TGTGCCAGCAGCTTATATACCCCGCGGACTAGCGGGAGATACAATGAGCAGTTCTTC. Translated: CASSLYTPRTSGRYNEQFF.

This clone was recorded once. The chain is built from TRBV7-2 and TRBJ1-1, with 7 bases fitting TRBD1. The V and J ends lost 5 bases and 0 bases, in that order; junction bases with no gene match: 9. The CDR3 consists of 16 residues. Germline assignment: CDR1 SGHTA and CDR2 FQGNSA. In nucleotides, the CDR3 is TGTGCCAGCAGCCCATACAGGGGAATATTGAACACTGAAGCTTTCTTT. Translation: CASSPYRGILNTEAFF.

The chain joins TRBV15 to TRBJ1-3, with D possibly being TRBD1 (6 bases). V was pared by 1 base and J by 1 base, with 14 bases between. CDR3 size: 17 residues. CDR1 is LNHNV, CDR2 YYDKDF, per germline (reference sequence). The CDR3 reads CATSRGEQGLSGNTIYF. The CDR3 bases are TGTGCCACCAGCAGAGGGGAGCAGGGGTTATCTGGAAACACCATATATTTT.

The chain couples TRBV7-9 to TRBJ2-5; TRBD1 is a possible D gene (5 bases). There are 14 residues in the CDR3. Germline CDR1 SEHNR, CDR2 FQNEAQ (reference sequence). With 5 bases removed from V and 2 bases from J, the gap between germline ends came to 12 bases. This chain's CDR3 is CASSERGQQETQYF. Here the CDR3 DNA reads TGTGCCAGCAGCGAAAGGGGCCAGCAAGAGACCCAGTACTTC.

This rearrangement joins TRBV10-3 to TRBJ1-2, with D tentatively TRBD1 (6 bases). The CDR3 runs to 16 residues. Germline V gene data show CDR1 as ENHRY and CDR2 as SYGVKD. V lost 2 bases and J 2 bases, leaving 15 bases between the germline ends. The CDR3 coding sequence is TGTGCCATCAGTGAGCAACGGACAGACTCAAACTATGGCTACACCTTC. This encodes CAISEQRTDSNYGYTF.

This chain uses TRBV9 with TRBJ2-2; 7 nucleotides match TRBD2. Looked up from germline, CDR1 is SGDLS and CDR2 is YYNGEE. The CDR3 totals 16 residues. J was trimmed by 6 bases and V by 0 bases; bases with no gene match: 8. The CDR3 protein is CASSVGEGVNAGELFF. In nucleotides, the CDR3 is TGTGCCAGCAGCGTAGGGGAGGGAGTTAATGCCGGGGAGCTGTTTTTT.

V usage is TRBV19 and J usage is TRBJ1-5, with TRBD1 as a possible D gene (5 bases). The ends were cut back, 4 bases at V and 10 bases at J, with 14 bases in the middle. The CDR3 is 13 residues long. The germline V gene encodes CDR1 LNHDA and CDR2 SQIVND (reference sequence). CDR3 coding DNA: TGTGCCAGTAGTACGGGACCTCGACCCCCCCAGCATTTT. This encodes CASSTGPRPPQHF.

Details on this clone: Other DNA sequences in the same sample also yield this CDR3. V is TRBV4-3 and J is TRBJ1-2; 9 bases match TRBD1. Trimming at V came to 1 base and at J to 4 bases, leaving 1 base not matched to a gene. From germline, CDR1 is LGHNA and CDR2 YSLEER. The length of the CDR3 is 14 residues. CDR3 sequence reads: CASSQGQGGYGYTF. DNA of the CDR3: TGCGCCAGCAGCCAAGGACAGGGGGGCTATGGCTACACCTTC.

This clone was seen repeatedly, ten times or more. V and J are TRBV14 and TRBJ2-1; 10 nucleotides agree with TRBD2. There are 16 residues in the CDR3. J gave up 9 bases and V 1 base, and 9 bases lay outside the gene matches. Per germline, CDR1 SGHDN and CDR2 FVKESK. For the CDR3, the DNA is TGTGCCAGCAGCCAAGTATTCCTAGCGGGAGAGGTTGAGCAGTTCTTC. It is translated as CASSQVFLAGEVEQFF.

Comments on this clone: The same CDR3 also results from other DNA sequences found in this sample. The chain recombines TRBV9 with TRBJ2-7; 9 bases are a match to TRBD2. Germline V gene data show CDR1 as SGDLS and CDR2 as YYNGEE. This CDR3 contains 14 residues. Losses at the gene ends were 3 bases for V and 1 base for J; bases not matched to a gene: 2. CDR3 in amino acids: CASSATSGSYEQYF. CDR3 in DNA: TGTGCCAGCAGCGCCACTAGCGGGTCCTACGAGCAGTACTTC.

This chain links TRBV27 with TRBJ1-1; 7 nucleotides agree with TRBD1. There are 15 residues in the CDR3. Germline CDR1 MNHEY, CDR2 SMNVEV (reference sequence). After removal of 4 bases from V and 4 bases from J, the junction contained 9 bases not matched to a gene. The CDR3 here is CASSSYPRGTTEAFF. The CDR3 DNA follows: TGTGCCAGCAGTTCCTACCCCAGGGGGACCACTGAAGCTTTCTTT.

This clone was observed a handful of times. The CDR3 spells CASSLGGGNQETQYF. CDR3 DNA sequence: TGTGCCAGCAGCTTAGGAGGAGGGAACCAAGAGACCCAGTACTTC. The V call is TRBV11-2, the J call TRBJ2-5, with D possibly matching TRBD2 (6 bases). Trimming removed 1 base from V and 0 bases from J, with 9 bases in between. CDR3 size: 15 residues. CDR1 and CDR2 (germline): SGHAT, FQNNGV.

The chain recombines TRBV27 with TRBJ2-1, with 10 nucleotides matching TRBD1. Germline lookup yields CDR1 MNHEY and CDR2 SMNVEV (reference sequence). V shed 6 bases, J shed 8 bases, and the junction held 10 bases outside the gene matches. The CDR3 extends over 15 amino acids. This CDR3 reads CASRRGVDRGDEQFF. CDR3 sequence (DNA): TGTGCCAGCAGGAGAGGGGTGGACAGGGGGGATGAGCAGTTCTTC.

The V call is TRBV6-6, the J call TRBJ2-1; D is undetermined. The ends were cut back, 0 bases at V and 4 bases at J, with 10 bases in the middle. CDR1 and CDR2 (germline): MNHNY, SVGAGI (reference sequence). The CDR3 loop spans 15 amino acids. CDR3 DNA: TGTGCCAGCAGTTACTCGTCGGGCAGGTACAATGAGCAGTTCTTC. This codes for CASSYSSGRYNEQFF.

This rearrangement joins TRBV7-3 to TRBJ2-1; TRBD1 aligns across 9 bases. The CDR3 loop spans 15 amino acids. CDR1 SGHTA and CDR2 FQGTGA come from the germline V gene. J lost 0 bases, V lost 4 bases, and 1 base had no gene match. CDR3 bases: TGTGCCAGCAGCTCGACAGGGGGCTCCTACAATGAGCAGTTCTTC. It translates to CASSSTGGSYNEQFF.

This chain links TRBV6-1 with TRBJ2-7; D is unresolved. CDR3 length: 15 amino acids. Germline V CDR1 and CDR2: MNHNS, SASEGT. V gave up 0 bases and J gave up 2 bases, with 11 bases separating them. The CDR3 DNA reads TGTGCCAGCAGTGAAGCTGATAGCTTCCCCTACGAGCAGTACTTC. Translation gives CASSEADSFPYEQYF.